The present T cell receptor beta chain was sequenced within a study of blood T cells in healthy people across ages. Together with a sample-barcoded 5' primer, a J-beta primer mix was included in a second PCR lasting about 6 to 11 cycles. MiXCR was run by TCRdb on the 5' RACE reads, yielding one entry per CDR3 protein. Among 780,000 or so distinct CDR3 sequences listed, around half were seen once. The sample comprised blood. This TCR derives from an elderly man in good health.

The DNA for the CDR3 is TGTGCCAGCTTGGAGACAGGGAGACCAACTAACTATGGCTACACCTTC. The encoded protein is CASLETGRPTNYGYTF. The chain combines TRBV7-9 with TRBJ1-2; 7 nucleotides agree with TRBD1. The germline CDR1 and CDR2 sequences are SEHNR and FQNEAQ (reference sequence). V was clipped by 8 bases and J by 0 bases; unmatched bases: 12. This CDR3 is built from 16 residues.